The 14 T cell receptor beta chains below come from one sample, sequenced in a study of T cell responses to AZD1222 COVID-19 vaccine. The assay was immunoSEQ multiplex PCR, and TCRdb's table has in-frame clones only and misses some. The table has 200,000 or so clones, about 90% seen once. The material was peripheral blood, obtained on day 0 of AZD1222 vaccination. These receptors originate from an adult in good health.

As concerns this clone: This specimen includes other DNA sequences encoding the same CDR3. The chain joins TRBV2 to TRBJ1-1; 7 positions agree with TRBD1. The CDR3 runs to 14 residues. CDR1 is SNHLY, CDR2 FYNNEI, per germline. The J segment lost 1 base and the V segment lost 6 bases, leaving 5 bases of the junction unmatched. The CDR3 spells CASSEQGRNTEAFF. The DNA of the CDR3 is TGTGCCAGCAGCGAACAGGGGAGGAACACTGAAGCTTTCTTT.

This chain links TRBV28 with TRBJ1-2; D is ambiguous. V lost 6 bases and J 6 bases, leaving 17 bases between the germline ends. In germline, CDR1 is MDHEN, CDR2 SYDVKM. CDR3 length: 14 amino acids. The CDR3 loop reads CASRTLSIGNGYTF. The CDR3 DNA reads as TGTGCCAGCAGAACCTTGTCGATCGGGAATGGCTACACCTTC.

The V and J genes are TRBV9 and TRBJ1-2; D not certain. Germline values: CDR1 SGDLS, CDR2 YYNGEE. V lost 2 bases, J lost 0 bases, and 8 bases lay in between. The CDR3 length is 14 residues. The DNA of the CDR3 is TGTGCCAGCAGCGTCGGTTATACTAACTATGGCTACACCTTC. This sequence encodes CASSVGYTNYGYTF.

The CDR3 region has the DNA TGTGCCAGCAGCACACAGGGCTACGAGCAGTACTTC. It specifies CASSTQGYEQYF. V usage is TRBV7-8 and J usage is TRBJ2-7, with a possible D match to TRBD1 (6 bases). V dropped 5 bases and J dropped 3 bases, with 8 bases sitting between them. Germline-derived CDR1 and CDR2 are SGHVS and FQNEAQ. The CDR3 contains 12 residues.

The chain uses TRBV30 and TRBJ1-2, with a possible D match to TRBD1 (5 bases). The germline CDR1 and CDR2 sequences are GTSNPN and SVGIG (reference sequence). The CDR3 sequence is 14 residues long. V shed 0 bases and J shed 6 bases, with 14 bases lying between them. CDR3 protein: CAWSVVRAADGYTF. CDR3 nucleotide sequence: TGTGCCTGGAGTGTGGTCAGGGCAGCGGATGGCTACACCTTC.

This CDR3 is CASSPTAGTSGNTIYF. In nucleotides, the CDR3 is TGTGCCAGCAGCCCAACCGCGGGGACCTCTGGAAACACCATATATTTT. The rearrangement links TRBV9 to TRBJ1-3; D is perhaps TRBD1 (5 bases). This CDR3 is built from 16 residues. The V gene's germline CDR1 is SGDLS and CDR2 YYNGEE. V was trimmed by 4 bases and J by 0 bases, leaving 14 bases between them.

J is TRBJ1-2 and V is TRBV14; D gene unclear. The CDR3 is 14 residues long. The V end was cut by 2 bases, the J end by 4 bases, with 11 bases between. The germline gives CDR1 SGHDN, CDR2 FVKESK. CDR3 sequence: CASSQSRQAYGYTF. DNA of the CDR3: TGTGCCAGCAGCCAATCCCGTCAGGCCTATGGCTACACCTTC.

This clone was seen a single time. The chain carries TRBV7-9 and TRBJ2-7; 7 bases line up with TRBD1. In germline, CDR1 is SEHNR, CDR2 FQNEAQ (reference sequence). The CDR3 spans 14 residues. Trimming at V came to 5 bases and at J to 5 bases, leaving 9 bases not matched to a gene. The CDR3 coding sequence is TGTGCCAGCAGCCCCGGGACAGCCATCCACGAGCAGTACTTC. It codes for CASSPGTAIHEQYF.

The CDR3 coding sequence is TGCGCCAGCAGCTGGCGTGGGACTAGCGGGGGGAGAAGCACAGATACGCAGTATTTT. Encoded protein: CASSWRGTSGGRSTDTQYF. The chain combines TRBV5-1 with TRBJ2-3, with 15 bases fitting TRBD2. The J segment lost 0 bases and the V segment lost 3 bases, leaving 8 bases of the junction unmatched. CDR3 length: 19 residues. CDR1 SGHRS and CDR2 YFSETQ come from the germline V gene.

This clone was counted a few times. The chain carries TRBV24-1 and TRBJ1-1; D unclear. The CDR3 is made up of 10 amino acids. The ends were cut back, 4 bases at V and 4 bases at J, with 0 bases in the middle. Germline loops: CDR1 KGHDR, CDR2 SFDVKD. The CDR3 sequence: CATSDTEAFF. DNA for the CDR3: TGTGCCACCAGTGACACTGAAGCTTTCTTT.

The genes are TRBV28 and TRBJ2-1; D tentatively reads TRBD1 or TRBD2 (5 bases each). Trimming pared 8 bases from V and 9 bases from J, leaving 8 bases between. The CDR3 consists of 10 residues. Germline V lookup: CDR1 MDHEN, CDR2 SYDVKM. The CDR3 region is CASRGVEQFF. The DNA for the CDR3 is TGTGCCAGCCGGGGCGTTGAGCAGTTCTTC.

The J gene is TRBJ2-7, the V gene TRBV7-3, with D maybe TRBD1 (6 bases). There are 16 residues in the CDR3. The V and J ends lost 1 base and 2 bases respectively, with 15 bases between them. The germline gives CDR1 SGHTA, CDR2 FQGTGA. The chain's CDR3 is CASSLNARGITYEQYF. CDR3 in DNA: TGTGCCAGCAGCTTAAATGCCAGGGGAATTACCTACGAGCAGTACTTC. The complete variable domain, with remaining parts taken from reference TRBV7-3 and TRBJ2-7, reads GAGVSQTPSNKVTEKGKYVELRCDPISGHTALYWYRQSLGQGPEFLIYFQGTGAADDSGLPNDRFFAVRPEGSVSTLKIQRTERGDSAVYLCASSLNARGITYEQYFGPGTRLTVT.

V gene TRBV6-5 combines with J gene TRBJ1-5; TRBD1 is a possible D gene (5 bases). CDR3 length equals 14 residues. V was clipped by 10 bases and J by 3 bases, with 16 bases between them. Germline CDR1 is MNHEY and CDR2 is SVGAGI. The chain's CDR3 is CATQREGSNQPQHF. CDR3 DNA: TGTGCCACCCAACGGGAGGGGTCCAATCAGCCCCAGCATTTT.

The V call is TRBV10-3, the J call TRBJ1-3; D may be TRBD1 (5 bases). The CDR3 consists of 12 residues. The germline gives CDR1 ENHRY, CDR2 SYGVKD. V was pared by 6 bases and J by 8 bases, with 11 bases between. The CDR3 loop is CAISAQTDTIYF. In DNA, the CDR3 is TGTGCCATCAGCGCCCAGACAGACACCATATATTTT.